The 13 T cell receptor beta chains reported below all come from one sample, sequenced in a study of regulatory T cells in long-lasting Graves disease. Sample time point: newly diagnosed GD, antithyroid drugs for less than 3 months. Preparation of the TCR library used RNA extracted from PBMCs. Libraries of TCR beta came from iRepertoire HTBI primers plus Arm-PCR of CDR3 regions. One entry per CDR3 protein results from TCRdb running MiXCR on the multiplex PCR reads. The profile shows about 300,000 distinct CDR3 sequences, 15% to 20% of them singletons. The sequenced sample was peripheral blood mononuclear cells (PBMCs), obtained at new diagnosis, from a patient treated with antithyroid drugs. These TCRs come from a female donor with Graves disease.

This clonotype was seen just once. This may stem from a read error, because a much larger clone lies one nucleotide away. V is TRBV27 and J is TRBJ2-2, with D perhaps TRBD1 or TRBD2 (5 bases each). The CDR3 consists of 16 residues. CDR1 MNHEY and CDR2 SMNVEV come from the germline V gene (reference sequence). In DNA, the CDR3 is TGTGCCAGCAGCGAACGAAGGGGCCCGGGCACCGGGGTGCTGTTTTTT. Residues: CASSERRGPGTGVLFF.

This clonotype came up a few times. The DNA for the CDR3 is TGTGCCAGCAGTTACAGGGGGAGAACCAATCAGCCCCAGCATTTT. This gives the protein CASSYRGRTNQPQHF. The genes are TRBV6-2 or TRBV6-3 and TRBJ1-5, with D perhaps matching TRBD1 (6 bases). Trimming cost V 2 bases and J 3 bases, with 11 bases left between them. This CDR3 is built from 15 residues. CDR1 is MNHEY and CDR2 is SVGEGT in the germline V gene.

The rearrangement joins TRBV7-8 to TRBJ2-3, with 11 bases matching TRBD1. The end of the DNA fits TRBJ1-1 better, so the J call may be wrong. This CDR3 contains 21 residues. CDR1 and CDR2 from the germline V gene are SGHVS and FQNEAQ. In DNA, the CDR3 is TGTGCCAGCAGCTTAGTTTTGAGGACAGGGGGCGCGATACATGTGGACACTGAAGCTTTCTTT. Translating it yields CASSLVLRTGGAIHVDTEAFF.

This clonotype was recorded many times. The gene calls are TRBV2 and TRBJ2-2; TRBD1 matches 9 bases. Germline CDR1 and CDR2: SNHLY and FYNNEI. V lost 5 bases, J lost 0 bases, and 1 base stayed unmatched. The CDR3 loop spans 15 amino acids. The CDR3 bases are TGTGCCAGCAGTCGACAGGGGGCGAACACCGGGGAGCTGTTTTTT. This translates into CASSRQGANTGELFF.

This clonotype has ten or more counts. The junction departs from the called germline gene at one end, perhaps through a read error. V gene TRBV28 combines with J gene TRBJ2-3, with D uncertain. The germline CDR1 and CDR2 sequences are MDHEN and SYDVKM. The CDR3 spans 14 residues. The CDR3 region is CTSSPSRSTDTQYF. CDR3 bases: TGTACCAGCAGTCCTAGTCGGTCCACAGATACGCAGTATTTT.

This clonotype was observed at least ten times. This chain joins TRBV9 and TRBJ1-3, with D tentatively TRBD1 (6 bases). The CDR3 runs 16 residues. Germline V gives CDR1 SGDLS, CDR2 YYNGEE. Trimming removed 4 bases from V and 3 bases from J, with 17 bases in between. The DNA of the CDR3 is TGTGCCAGCAGCTCCCCGGCGGGGGGCCTTGGAAACACCATATATTTT. Translating it yields CASSSPAGGLGNTIYF. The whole variable domain, filled in from reference TRBV9 and TRBJ1-3, reads DSGVTQTPKHLITATGQRVTLRCSPRSGDLSVYWYQQSLDQGLQFLIQYYNGEERAKGNILERFSAQQFPDLHSELNLSSLELGDSALYFCASSSPAGGLGNTIYFGEGSWLTVV.

This clonotype was detected a few times. The chain employs TRBV5-1 and TRBJ1-2; the D gene is possibly TRBD1 (5 bases). V was trimmed by 2 bases and J by 4 bases, leaving 24 bases between them. Looked up from germline, CDR1 is SGHRS and CDR2 is YFSETQ. The CDR3 has 18 amino acids. CDR3 in DNA: TGCGCCAGCAGCTTCCCGGGGGGGAACCCCTACCCTTCCTATGGCTACACCTTC. Protein product: CASSFPGGNPYPSYGYTF.

This clonotype came up a few times. The DNA for the CDR3 is TGTGCCAGCTCCAGTTCCGGGACAGGGCGCACTGAAGCTTTCTTT. Residues: CASSSSGTGRTEAFF. V is TRBV18 and J is TRBJ1-1; TRBD1 matches 9 bases. The trim removed 6 bases at V and 4 bases at J, leaving 9 bases unmatched. This CDR3 is built from 15 residues. The germline CDR1 and CDR2 sequences are KGHSH and LQKENI.

This clonotype came up many times. The V gene is TRBV30, the J gene TRBJ1-1; TRBD1 is a possible D gene (5 bases). This CDR3 has 16 residues. V gave up 2 bases and J gave up 1 base, with 17 bases separating them. Germline V gives CDR1 GTSNPN, CDR2 SVGIG (reference sequence). CDR3 amino acids: CAWSSWGTRANTEAFF. Here the CDR3 DNA reads TGTGCCTGGAGTTCGTGGGGGACCCGAGCGAACACTGAAGCTTTCTTT.

The chain couples TRBV18 to TRBJ1-1; 7 bases are a match to TRBD1. J lost 8 bases, V lost 4 bases, and 13 bases had no gene match. Germline assignment: CDR1 KGHSH and CDR2 LQKENI. This CDR3 contains 15 residues. CDR3 DNA: TGTGCCAGCTCACGACAGGGTGGGGGTTCGGCCGAAGCTTTCTTT. It codes for CASSRQGGGSAEAFF.

This clonotype was recorded at least ten times. The chain's CDR3 is CASSSTSLLTYEQYF. The DNA of the CDR3 is TGTGCCAGTAGTAGCACTAGCCTACTTACCTACGAGCAGTACTTC. The chain uses TRBV19 and TRBJ2-7; tentatively, D is TRBD2 (6 bases). The CDR3 runs 15 residues. The V end lost 4 bases, the J end lost 2 bases, and 15 bases lay between the germline ends. From germline, CDR1 is LNHDA and CDR2 SQIVND (reference sequence).

This clonotype was seen a handful of times. V and J are TRBV25-1 and TRBJ2-7, with TRBD1 as a possible D gene (6 bases). The CDR3 loop spans 15 amino acids. CDR1 and CDR2 (germline): MGHDK, SYGVNS. V lost 5 bases to trimming and J lost 0 bases, with 14 bases between them. The CDR3 protein is CASSSHGQNSYEQYF. The CDR3 DNA is TGTGCCAGCAGTTCTCACGGACAGAACTCCTACGAGCAGTACTTC.

In this sample, this clonotype turned up many times. The chain joins TRBV19 to TRBJ2-1, with 7 bases identical to TRBD2. The length of the CDR3 is 15 residues. CDR1 and CDR2 (germline): LNHDA, SQIVND (reference sequence). The V and J ends lost 0 bases and 9 bases, in that order; junction bases with no gene match: 8. The CDR3 here is CASSIDTGLGVEQFF. The CDR3 DNA reads TGTGCCAGTAGTATAGACACTGGACTAGGGGTTGAGCAGTTCTTC.